This TCR beta chain was recorded in a study of CXCR3 chemokines and chemotherapy response in bladder cancer (dated by TCRdb to between 2020 and 2023). At the level of the whole study: The study tested whether activity of the CXCR3 chemokine system within human bladder cancer tumors predicted response to chemotherapy.

This clonotype was seen ten or more times. The antigen it recognizes is unknown. Base qualities are not provided; no much larger clone lies one nucleotide away. Deletion took 3 bases off V and 5 bases off J, with a span of 19 bases between the germline ends. The germline V gene sets CDR1 to KGHSH and CDR2 to LQKENI. From cysteine to phenylalanine, the CDR3 is 16 amino acids long. The kept DNA is CDR3 alone, 48 bases in frame from the first base. The library was generated by PCR. This sample was sequenced with an Illumina HiSeq 2500. TCRdb took the public reads, trimmed them with fastp at Q25, ran MiXCR for clone calling and kept in-frame beta chains. One record per CDR3 amino acid sequence lists the most common genes and DNA. The sample table contains around 2,200 distinct CDR3 sequences; only one count was recorded for about a sixth of them. The ten most abundant clones make up around a quarter of the sample.

Specimen collection occurred from a patient whose treatment included neoadjuvant chemotherapy. The TCR sequence derives from a human donor with bladder cancer that responded to neoadjuvant chemotherapy. Rearrangement joined TRBV18 to TRBJ1-2; too little of a D gene remains to name it. The encoded CDR3 is CASSPGVGHPSYGYTF. The sequenced DNA: TGTGCCAGCTCACCGGGAGTTGGGCATCCTAGTTATGGCTACACCTTC.